These T cell receptor beta chains were read from a single sample in a study of T cells in Graves' hyperthyroidism and ophthalmopathy. TCRdb analysed the multiplex PCR reads with MiXCR anew, one entry per CDR3 protein. The table shows about 400,000 distinct CDR3 sequences, with approximately 15% occurring only once. The sample consisted of blood. The source is a woman aged 18-30 years with Graves' hyperthyroidism that later progressed to Graves' ophthalmopathy. CDR3s include the opening cysteine and the closing phenylalanine or tryptophan. The D gene is left open where the match is weak. Clone size is given for some rows only: seen once, a few or many times, or a class if the clone is expanded.

TRBJ1-4	many	NA	TRBV20-1	CSARDPGVYEKLFF	TGCAGTGCTAGAGATCCAGGGGTTTATGAAAAACTGTTTTTT
TRBJ2-3	many	TRBD1	TRBV6-1	CASSYEYRVTGDTQYF	TGTGCCAGCAGTTACGAATACAGGGTGACAGGGGATACGCAGTATTTT
TRBJ2-7	NA	NA	TRBV14	CASSQDQRGRVTEASYEQYF	TGTGCCAGCAGCCAAGACCAGCGAGGGCGTGTCACTGAAGCTTCCTACGAGCAGTACTTC
TRBJ2-2	few	NA	TRBV20-1	CSARGGSGELFF	TGCAGTGCTAGAGGGGGTTCCGGGGAGCTGTTTTTT
TRBJ1-2	few	TRBD1	TRBV29-1	CSVETRGLVPFPPNYGYTF	TGCAGCGTCGAAACTAGGGGGCTCGTTCCATTCCCCCCTAACTATGGCTACACCTTC
TRBJ1-5	many	NA	TRBV28	CASSLWGTGGSPQHF	TGTGCCAGCAGTTTATGGGGGACCGGGGGCTCGCCCCAGCATTTT
TRBJ2-1	NA	TRBD2	TRBV5-4	CASWRGRASDEQFF	TGTGCCAGCTGGCGCGGGAGGGCCAGCGATGAGCAGTTCTTC
TRBJ2-7	many	TRBD2	TRBV12-3/TRBV12-4	CASSQSGNSYEQYF	TGTGCCAGCAGCCAAAGCGGGAACTCCTACGAGCAGTACTTC
TRBJ2-7	many	NA	TRBV12-3/TRBV12-4	CASSPKGVREQYF	TGTGCCAGCAGTCCTAAGGGGGTTCGGGAGCAGTACTTC
TRBJ1-6	few	NA	TRBV28	CASSSGGRPRNRNSPLHF	TGTGCCAGCAGTTCCGGGGGGCGCCCACGAAACCGTAATTCACCCCTCCACTTT
TRBJ2-1	many	NA	TRBV30	CAWSADRKIHNEQFF	TGTGCCTGGAGTGCCGACAGGAAGATACACAATGAGCAGTTCTTC
TRBJ1-1	many	NA	TRBV7-9	CASSLPGSNTEAFF	TGTGCCAGCAGCTTACCAGGCAGTAACACTGAAGCTTTCTTT
TRBJ2-7	many	NA	TRBV11-2	CASSLDSAFYEQYF	TGTGCCAGCAGCTTAGACTCCGCCTTTTACGAGCAGTACTTC
TRBJ2-7	many	NA	TRBV20-1	CSARDNGFEQYF	TGCAGTGCTAGAGATAACGGATTCGAGCAGTACTTC
TRBJ2-7	NA	TRBD2	TRBV19	CASSTGTSSSYEQYF	TGTGCCAGTAGTACTGGGACTAGCAGCTCCTACGAGCAGTACTTC
TRBJ1-2	many	NA	TRBV30	CAWSVMGLGGQSGYTF	TGTGCCTGGAGTGTAATGGGATTGGGGGGGCAAAGTGGCTACACCTTC
TRBJ2-7	many	NA	TRBV12-3/TRBV12-4	CASSTLQGNPYEQYF	TGTGCCAGCAGTACCCTCCAGGGGAATCCCTACGAGCAGTACTTC
TRBJ2-1	many	TRBD2	TRBV2	CASSEAGLAGERQFF	TGTGCCAGCAGTGAAGCGGGACTAGCGGGAGAGAGGCAGTTCTTC